This T cell receptor (beta chain) was found in a study of CD8 T cells in ankylosing spondylitis. Broader study findings: Among TCR beta sequences, a motif of eight highly homologous variants appeared characteristic of ankylosing spondylitis blood.

TCRdb recomputed calls from the 5' RACE reads with MiXCR, one row per CDR3 protein. This table holds around 450,000 distinct CDR3 sequences, 25% to 30% found once. About this clonotype itself: Its antigen is currently unknown.

The sequence came from a male donor with ankylosing spondylitis. What was sequenced was blood, either unsorted or a sorted T cell fraction (not recorded which).

The CDR3 nucleotides are TGTGCCAGCAGCTCCGATGGTGACTGGTCAAAGTTCTTC. This encodes CASSSDGDWSKFF. The rearrangement uses TRBV11-2 and TRBJ2-1; unclear D gene. This CDR3 has 13 amino acids. Trimming pared 4 bases from V and 14 bases from J, leaving 18 bases between. CDR1 is SGHAT, CDR2 FQNNGV, per germline. Filled out from reference TRBV11-2 and TRBJ2-1, the complete variable domain reads EAGVAQSPRYKIIEKRQSVAFWCNPISGHATLYWYQQILGQGPKLLIQFQNNGVVDDSQLPKDRFSAERLKGVDSTLKIQPAKLEDSAVYLCASSSDGDWSKFFGPGTRLTVL.